This T cell receptor beta chain was found in a study of blood T cell repertoires in COVID-19. Across the study: Samples of COVID-19 (acute and convalescent) were obtained from the United States, Italy and Spain.

In terms of age and location, participants ranged from roughly 18 to 100 years and lived in about 25 US areas. Participants' reported clinical history set cohort assignment. For recovered donors of Cohort 3, there were two negative PCRs, clearance, or symptom resolution. Between the trimmed V and J ends, which lost 10 bases and 3 bases, there was a span of 19 bases. CDR3 length: 14 residues. Germline-derived CDR1 and CDR2 are MNHEY and SVGAGI. Generated by immunoSEQ multiplex PCR, the TCRdb table keeps only in-frame clones and is missing some. Here the sample spans roughly 500,000 clones, around nine tenths being singletons.

The clonotype was recovered from a woman in her forties who had recovered from COVID-19. Material: PBMCs or T cells enriched from blood (not recorded which). The chain uses TRBV6-5 and TRBJ2-7, with a possible D match to TRBD1 (6 bases). CDR3 DNA sequence: TGTGCCACCGGGCTTGGACAGATAAACTACGAGCAGTACTTC. It codes for CATGLGQINYEQYF.